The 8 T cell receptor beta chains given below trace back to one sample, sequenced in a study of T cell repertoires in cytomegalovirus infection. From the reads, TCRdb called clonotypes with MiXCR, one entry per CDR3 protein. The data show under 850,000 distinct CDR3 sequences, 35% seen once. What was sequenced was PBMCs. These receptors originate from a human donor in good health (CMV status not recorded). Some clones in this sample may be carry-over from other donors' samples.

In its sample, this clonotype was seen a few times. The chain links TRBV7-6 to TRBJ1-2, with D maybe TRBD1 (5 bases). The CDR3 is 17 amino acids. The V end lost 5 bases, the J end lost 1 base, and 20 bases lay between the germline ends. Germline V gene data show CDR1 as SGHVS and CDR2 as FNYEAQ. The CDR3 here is CASSLIWGGDDNYGYTF. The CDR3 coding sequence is TGTGCCAGCAGCCTAATATGGGGCGGGGACGATAACTATGGCTACACCTTC. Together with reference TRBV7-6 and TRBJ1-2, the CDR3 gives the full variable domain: GAGVSQSPRYKVTKRGQDVALRCDPISGHVSLYWYRQALGQGPEFLTYFNYEAQQDKSGLPNDRFSAERPEGSISTLTIQRTEQRDSAMYRCASSLIWGGDDNYGYTFGSGTRLTVV.

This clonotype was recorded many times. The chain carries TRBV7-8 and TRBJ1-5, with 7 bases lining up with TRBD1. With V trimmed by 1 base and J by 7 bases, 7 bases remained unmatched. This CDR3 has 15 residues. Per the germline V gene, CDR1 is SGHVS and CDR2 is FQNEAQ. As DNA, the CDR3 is TGTGCCAGCAGCTTAGAGGGGGACAGCTCGCAGCCCCAGCATTTT. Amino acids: CASSLEGDSSQPQHF.

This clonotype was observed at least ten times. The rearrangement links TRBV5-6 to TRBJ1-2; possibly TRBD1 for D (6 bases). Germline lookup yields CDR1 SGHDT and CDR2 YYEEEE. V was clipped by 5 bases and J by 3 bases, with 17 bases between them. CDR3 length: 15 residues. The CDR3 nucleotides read TGTGCCAGCAGGCATACAGGGACACTCTACTATGGCTACACCTTC. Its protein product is CASRHTGTLYYGYTF.

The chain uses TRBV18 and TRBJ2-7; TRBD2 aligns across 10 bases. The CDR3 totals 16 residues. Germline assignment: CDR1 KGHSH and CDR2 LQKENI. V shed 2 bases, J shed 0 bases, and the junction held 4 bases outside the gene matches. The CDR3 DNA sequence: TGTGCCAGCTCACCAAATAGCGGGAGGAGCTCCTACGAGCAGTACTTC. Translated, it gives CASSPNSGRSSYEQYF.

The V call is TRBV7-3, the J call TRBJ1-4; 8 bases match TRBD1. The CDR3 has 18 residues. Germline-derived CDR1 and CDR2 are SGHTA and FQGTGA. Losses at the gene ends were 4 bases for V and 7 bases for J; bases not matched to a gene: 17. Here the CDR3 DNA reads TGTGCCAGCAGCTGTAAGAAACCCGGACAGGGAACTTCTGAAAAACTGTTTTTT. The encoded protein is CASSCKKPGQGTSEKLFF.

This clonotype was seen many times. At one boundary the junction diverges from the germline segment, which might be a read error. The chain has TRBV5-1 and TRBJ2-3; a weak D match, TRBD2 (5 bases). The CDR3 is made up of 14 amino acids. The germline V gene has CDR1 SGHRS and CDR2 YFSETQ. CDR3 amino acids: CASSLVGVTDTQYF. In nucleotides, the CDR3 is TGTGCCAGCAGCTTAGTGGGAGTGACAGATACGCAGTATTTT.

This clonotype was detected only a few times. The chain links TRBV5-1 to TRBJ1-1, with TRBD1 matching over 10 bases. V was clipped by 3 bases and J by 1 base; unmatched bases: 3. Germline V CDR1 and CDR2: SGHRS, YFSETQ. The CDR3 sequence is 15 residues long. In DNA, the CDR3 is TGCGCCAGCAGCTCGAGACAGGGGGCGAACACTGAAGCTTTCTTT. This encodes CASSSRQGANTEAFF.

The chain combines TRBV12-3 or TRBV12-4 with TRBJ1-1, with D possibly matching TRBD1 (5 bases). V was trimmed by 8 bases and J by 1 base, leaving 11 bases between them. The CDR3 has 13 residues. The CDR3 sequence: CASGERGNTEAFF. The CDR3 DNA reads TGTGCCAGCGGCGAGAGGGGGAACACTGAAGCTTTCTTT.